Listed here are 30 T cell receptor beta chains from one sample, sequenced in a study of T cell responses to AZD1222 COVID-19 vaccine. Measured with immunoSEQ multiplex PCR; TCRdb has only the in-frame clones, and not every one. The table has about 130,000 clones, 89% seen once. The sample consisted of peripheral blood, taken on day 0 of AZD1222 vaccination. All receptors come from an adult in good health.

This sequence joins TRBV5-1 and TRBJ2-6, with 7 bases that match TRBD2. The V gene's germline CDR1 is SGHRS and CDR2 YFSETQ. CDR3 size: 17 residues. The V and J ends lost 0 bases and 0 bases, in that order; junction bases with no gene match: 3. The CDR3 DNA follows: TGCGCCAGCAGCTTGGGGGAGGGTTTCTCTGGGGCCAACGTCCTGACTTTC. Amino acids: CASSLGEGFSGANVLTF.

The rearrangement uses TRBV27 and TRBJ1-2; tentative D call: TRBD1 (6 bases). The CDR3 extends over 14 amino acids. V lost 3 bases and J 6 bases, leaving 14 bases between the germline ends. Germline CDR1 reads MNHEY; CDR2 reads SMNVEV (reference sequence). The CDR3 protein is CASSFLGGADGYTF. The CDR3 nucleotides are TGTGCCAGCAGTTTTTTAGGGGGGGCGGATGGCTACACCTTC.

This chain connects TRBV10-3 to TRBJ1-1, with D perhaps matching TRBD1 (6 bases). V shed 4 bases and J shed 4 bases, with 19 bases lying between them. The CDR3 sequence is 16 residues long. CDR1 and CDR2 (germline): ENHRY, SYGVKD. Here the CDR3 reads CAISGLGHPRATEAFF. The CDR3 DNA sequence: TGTGCCATCAGTGGACTGGGACACCCGAGGGCCACTGAAGCTTTCTTT.

This clone was counted only a few times. The chain is built from TRBV18 and TRBJ1-2, with 9 bases lining up with TRBD1. With 2 bases clipped from V and 4 bases from J, the junction kept 8 bases outside the gene matches. The CDR3 sequence is 16 residues long. Germline CDR1 KGHSH, CDR2 LQKENI. This CDR3 is CASSPSSGTGSYGYTF. The CDR3 DNA sequence: TGTGCCAGCTCACCATCTTCGGGGACAGGGTCCTATGGCTACACCTTC.

This clone has a single count. The chain carries TRBV12-3 or TRBV12-4 and TRBJ2-1; D remains unclear. The CDR3 spans 13 residues. V was trimmed by 5 bases and J by 6 bases, leaving 11 bases between them. CDR3 residues: CASSPGPFNEQFF. The CDR3 region has the DNA TGTGCCAGCAGTCCGGGCCCCTTCAATGAGCAGTTCTTC.

The V and J genes are TRBV24-1 and TRBJ2-2, with TRBD2 matching over 9 bases. Germline-derived CDR1 and CDR2 are KGHDR and SFDVKD. CDR3 length equals 17 residues. With 4 bases clipped from V and 3 bases from J, the junction kept 8 bases outside the gene matches. CDR3 nucleotide sequence: TGTGCCACCAGTGAATCCCGGACTAGCGCCGACACCGGGGAGCTGTTTTTT. Protein sequence: CATSESRTSADTGELFF.

The chain uses TRBV18 and TRBJ1-1; no clear D gene. The CDR3 covers 16 residues. The V gene lost 5 bases and the J gene lost 0 bases, with 16 bases spanning the gap. Per the germline V gene, CDR1 is KGHSH and CDR2 is LQKENI. The DNA for the CDR3 is TGTGCCAGCTCATCGTTGGCGAAGAAAATGAACACTGAAGCTTTCTTT. Its translation: CASSSLAKKMNTEAFF.

This chain uses TRBV15 with TRBJ1-5; 7 nucleotides line up with TRBD1. Germline V gene lookup returns CDR1 LNHNV and CDR2 YYDKDF (reference sequence). With V trimmed by 1 base and J by 6 bases, 3 bases remained unmatched. The CDR3 sequence is 14 residues long. The CDR3 is CATSRVAGGQPQHF. The CDR3 DNA is TGTGCCACCAGCAGAGTGGCAGGGGGTCAGCCCCAGCATTTT. The variable domain in full, completed from reference TRBV15 and TRBJ1-5, reads DAMVIQNPRYQVTQFGKPVTLSCSQTLNHNVMYWYQQKSSQAPKLLFHYYDKDFNNEADTPDNFQSRRPNTSFCFLDIRSPGLGDTAMYLCATSRVAGGQPQHFGDGTRLSIL.

V and J are TRBV4-1 and TRBJ2-7, with D perhaps TRBD2 (5 bases). Trimming pared 4 bases from V and 5 bases from J, leaving 15 bases between. Germline V gene data show CDR1 as MGHRA and CDR2 as YSYEKL. CDR3 length: 14 residues. The CDR3 bases are TGCGCCAGCAGCCCCCGGGATCCCGGTGACGAGCAGTACTTC. Its protein is CASSPRDPGDEQYF.

The chain carries TRBV4-2 and TRBJ1-1, with a possible D match to TRBD1 (5 bases). Germline V gives CDR1 LGHNA, CDR2 YNFKEQ. V lost 1 base and J 4 bases, leaving 13 bases between the germline ends. The CDR3 extends over 15 amino acids. CDR3 sequence (DNA): TGTGCCAGCAGCCAAGGGGTGGGGACCGGCACTGAAGCTTTCTTT. Translated, it gives CASSQGVGTGTEAFF.

CDR3 in amino acids: CASRFIRHLDEAFF. In DNA form, the CDR3 reads TGTGCAAGTCGCTTTATCCGACACCTAGATGAAGCTTTCTTT. The rearrangement joins TRBV12-2 to TRBJ1-1. TRBV12-2 is a documented pseudogene. This CDR3 has 14 residues.

V usage is TRBV5-4 and J usage is TRBJ2-5; possibly TRBD2 for D (6 bases). CDR1 is SGHNT and CDR2 is YYREEE in the germline V gene (reference sequence). There are 14 residues in the CDR3. V lost 1 base and J 5 bases, leaving 12 bases between the germline ends. The chain's CDR3 is CASSLYWGEETQYF. The CDR3 DNA reads TGTGCCAGCAGCTTGTATTGGGGGGAGGAGACCCAGTACTTC.

The rearrangement uses TRBV5-5 and TRBJ1-2, with D possibly being TRBD1 (6 bases). This CDR3 has 15 amino acids. From germline, CDR1 is SGHKS and CDR2 YYEKEE (reference sequence). Between the trimmed V and J ends, which lost 0 bases and 0 bases, there was a span of 9 bases. The CDR3 loop is CASSLGTVANYGYTF. The CDR3 DNA reads TGTGCCAGCAGCTTGGGGACAGTAGCTAACTATGGCTACACCTTC.

The V gene is TRBV7-8, the J gene TRBJ1-2, with 7 positions matching TRBD1. J lost 1 base, V lost 5 bases, and 4 bases had no gene match. Per the germline V gene, CDR1 is SGHVS and CDR2 is FQNEAQ. This CDR3 has 14 residues. CDR3 coding DNA: TGTGCCAGCAGCCCGGGACAGAATAACTATGGCTACACCTTC. Protein product: CASSPGQNNYGYTF.

This clone was detected only a few times. The chain joins TRBV6-1 to TRBJ2-3, with unresolved D. V gave up 2 bases and J gave up 5 bases, with 14 bases separating them. Looked up from germline, CDR1 is MNHNS and CDR2 is SASEGT. This CDR3 contains 15 residues. The CDR3 DNA follows: TGTGCCAGCAGTGAATGGGGTAGTTCGGTAGATACGCAGTATTTT. Amino acid sequence: CASSEWGSSVDTQYF.

In this sample, this clone turned up once. The V call is TRBV7-2, the J call TRBJ1-1; tentatively, D is TRBD1 (5 bases). The CDR3 loop spans 14 amino acids. Germline CDR1 reads SGHTA; CDR2 reads FQGNSA. V was cut by 5 bases and J by 3 bases, with 13 bases left in between. The CDR3 protein is CASSPGGEHTEAFF. The CDR3 DNA sequence: TGTGCCAGCAGCCCCGGGGGGGAACACACTGAAGCTTTCTTT.

The rearrangement links TRBV25-1 to TRBJ2-1; unclear D gene. With 6 bases removed from V and 7 bases from J, the gap between germline ends came to 16 bases. Germline V gene data show CDR1 as MGHDK and CDR2 as SYGVNS. The CDR3 covers 14 residues. CDR3 in amino acids: CASSPRLLGNEQFF. The DNA of the CDR3 is TGTGCCAGCAGCCCCCGGCTCCTGGGGAATGAGCAGTTCTTC.

The chain couples TRBV5-1 to TRBJ1-1; no clear D gene. The CDR3 is 16 residues long. The V end was cut by 1 base, the J end by 0 bases, with 13 bases between. Germline V gene lookup returns CDR1 SGHRS and CDR2 YFSETQ. The CDR3 reads CASSLSGSNMNTEAFF. CDR3 in DNA: TGCGCCAGCAGCTTGAGCGGGTCGAATATGAACACTGAAGCTTTCTTT. Full variable domain (remainder filled in from reference TRBV5-1 and TRBJ1-1): KAGVTQTPRYLIKTRGQQVTLSCSPISGHRSVSWYQQTPGQGLQFLFEYFSETQRNKGNFPGRFSGRQFSNSRSEMNVSTLELGDSALYLCASSLSGSNMNTEAFFGQGTRLTVV.

The chain joins TRBV6-1 to TRBJ1-1; D remains ambiguous. The germline V gene encodes CDR1 MNHNS and CDR2 SASEGT. The CDR3 is 13 amino acids. V was pared by 2 bases and J by 1 base, with 5 bases between. CDR3 nucleotide sequence: TGTGCCAGCAGTGAAATACCGAACACTGAAGCTTTCTTT. As protein: CASSEIPNTEAFF.

CDR3 sequence (DNA): TGTGCCAGCAGCGTGGGACAGGGGGTCTCACCCCTCCACTTT. This codes for CASSVGQGVSPLHF. The rearrangement links TRBV9 to TRBJ1-6; 11 bases are shared with TRBD1. This CDR3 is built from 14 residues. Trimming took 2 bases from V and 10 from J; bases not matched to a gene: 2. The germline V gene encodes CDR1 SGDLS and CDR2 YYNGEE.

J is TRBJ1-4 and V is TRBV15; D is ambiguous. With 5 bases removed from V and 0 bases from J, the gap between germline ends came to 13 bases. In germline, CDR1 is LNHNV, CDR2 YYDKDF (reference sequence). There are 16 residues in the CDR3. In nucleotides, the CDR3 is TGTGCCACCAGCTCGTCCCAATTGGCAACTAATGAAAAACTGTTTTTT. Translated, it gives CATSSSQLATNEKLFF.

The chain employs TRBV5-1 and TRBJ1-1; D is unresolved. There are 15 residues in the CDR3. Germline-derived CDR1 and CDR2 are SGHRS and YFSETQ. The V and J ends lost 0 bases and 0 bases respectively, with 9 bases between them. This CDR3 reads CASSLAGRMNTEAFF. For the CDR3, the DNA is TGCGCCAGCAGCTTGGCCGGGCGGATGAACACTGAAGCTTTCTTT.

The CDR3 region has the DNA TGTGCCAGCTCACCTCCCGGGGACAGGGGATTTAGGAAACTGTTTTTT. Protein: CASSPPGDRGFRKLFF. The V call is TRBV18, the J call TRBJ1-4, with 10 bases aligning to TRBD1. The CDR3 is 16 residues long. CDR1 is KGHSH, CDR2 LQKENI, per germline. V lost 3 bases, J lost 11 bases, and 12 bases stayed unmatched.

V gene TRBV14 combines with J gene TRBJ2-5; 9 bases line up with TRBD2. J lost 5 bases, V lost 6 bases, and 7 bases had no gene match. This CDR3 has 14 amino acids. Germline V gene lookup returns CDR1 SGHDN and CDR2 FVKESK. The CDR3 loop is CASSRLAARETQYF. CDR3 in DNA: TGTGCCAGCAGTCGACTAGCGGCACGGGAGACCCAGTACTTC.

The chain couples TRBV10-3 to TRBJ2-7; 9 bases fit TRBD1. Germline V CDR1 and CDR2: ENHRY, SYGVKD. The CDR3 length is 16 residues. The V gene end was trimmed by 2 bases and the J gene end by 5 bases; junction bases not matched to a gene: 10. For the CDR3, the DNA is TGTGCCATCAGTGAGGGACCGGGACAGGGATATAACGAGCAGTACTTC. Its translation is CAISEGPGQGYNEQYF.

The gene calls are TRBV5-5 and TRBJ1-4, with no clear D. Germline values: CDR1 SGHKS, CDR2 YYEKEE (reference sequence). The CDR3 has 14 amino acids. V lost 3 bases and J 7 bases, leaving 13 bases between the germline ends. The CDR3 here is CASSSGILSEKLFF. The DNA for the CDR3 is TGTGCCAGCAGCTCCGGGATTTTGAGTGAAAAACTGTTTTTT.

V and J are TRBV3-1 (or the pseudogene TRBV3-2) and TRBJ1-2, with D possibly matching TRBD1 (6 bases). The CDR3 length is 12 residues. Germline V gives CDR1 LGHDT, CDR2 YNNKEL (reference sequence). V lost 8 bases to trimming and J lost 4 bases, with 11 bases between them. The CDR3: CASSPGAYGYTF. In DNA, the CDR3 is TGTGCCAGCTCCCCGGGGGCCTATGGCTACACCTTC.

The gene calls are TRBV10-2 and TRBJ2-3; D unresolved. V gave up 7 bases and J gave up 5 bases, with 10 bases separating them. The germline CDR1 and CDR2 sequences are WSHSY and SAAADI. The CDR3 has 12 residues. CDR3 amino acids: CASKLTQDTQYF. CDR3 DNA sequence: TGCGCCAGCAAACTGACCCAAGATACGCAGTATTTT.

This clone occurred once. This chain uses TRBV7-2 with TRBJ2-5, with TRBD2 identical over 9 bases. With 4 bases clipped from V and 5 bases from J, the junction kept 11 bases outside the gene matches. Germline V gene data show CDR1 as SGHTA and CDR2 as FQGNSA. The CDR3 extends over 16 amino acids. The CDR3 sequence: CASSSSSGGWWETQYF. CDR3 in DNA: TGTGCCAGCAGCTCGTCGAGCGGGGGGTGGTGGGAGACCCAGTACTTC.

This rearrangement joins TRBV4-1 to TRBJ1-2; D call uncertain. This CDR3 region has 14 residues. Trimming cost V 5 bases and J 4 bases, with 14 bases left between them. CDR1 and CDR2 (germline): MGHRA, YSYEKL. The CDR3 reads CASSYPSGAYGYTF. In DNA form, the CDR3 reads TGCGCCAGCAGCTACCCTTCAGGTGCCTATGGCTACACCTTC.